Here is one T cell receptor (beta chain) with its context. Its antigen is undetermined. The data were taken from a study of T cell responses to AZD1222 COVID-19 vaccine. As for the study in general: Second doses at about 4 or about 12 weeks were pooled. Study-wide points: Most donors were white British, females outnumbered males, and clonal diversity was possibly underestimated. Spike-wide vaccine-associated CD4 TCRs dominated at 160-218 and 743-854.

The length of the CDR3 is 13 residues. Germline CDR1 is SGHRS and CDR2 is YFSETQ. Trimming removed 5 bases from V and 8 bases from J, with 13 bases in between. Sequenced by immunoSEQ multiplex PCR; TCRdb stores in-frame clones only, minus some. The sample holds about 96,000 clones, approximately 90% seen once. Sample: peripheral blood, taken on day 0 of AZD1222 vaccination. The chain employs TRBV5-1 and TRBJ1-4, with D possibly TRBD1 on 5 matching bases. This clonotype was obtained from an adult in good health. For the CDR3, the DNA is TGCGCCAGCAGTTATGGGGCTGGGGAAAAACTGTTTTTT. Translated, it gives CASSYGAGEKLFF.